The clone carrying this T cell receptor beta chain has ten or more counts. Its specificity is unknown. The data derive from a study of T cells in Graves' hyperthyroidism and ophthalmopathy. Whole-study findings and limits: Separating ophthalmopathy from stable hyperthyroidism was achieved by a 13 V-J model.

Amplified regions were TCR beta CDR3 sequences from RNA transcripts. An initial round of RT-PCR targeting the TCR CDR3 relied on the HTBI primer set. MiXCR was run by TCRdb on the multiplex PCR reads, yielding one entry per CDR3 protein. The sample yields about 690,000 distinct CDR3 sequences, roughly a sixth seen once. Trimming cost V 4 bases and J 6 bases; bases outside gene matches: 6. The CDR3 sequence is 15 residues long. The clonotype originates from a man aged 45-65 years with Graves' hyperthyroidism. The sequencing input was blood. The chain uses TRBV12-3 or TRBV12-4 and TRBJ1-6; 7 bases are shared with TRBD1. The CDR3 DNA reads TGTGCCAGCAGTTATCCGGGACAGCCTAATTCACCCCTCCACTTT. Residues: CASSYPGQPNSPLHF.